Listed here is a single T cell receptor (beta chain). As yet, its antigen is unknown. Other nucleotide sequences in the sample specify the same CDR3. The time point was: peripheral blood 6 weeks after treatment start. This record comes from a study of PD-L1 blockade in urothelial cancer. The overall study: Starting in the mid-2010s, patients were given atezolizumab (1,200 mg intravenously every 3 weeks). Study-wide findings and caveats: Patients with durable benefit had greater blood expansion of tumor-associated TCR clones 3 weeks into treatment.

Profiled with immunoSEQ multiplex PCR; TCRdb holds only in-frame clones, not every one. The sample lists about 120,000 clones; around 89% were seen once. This specimen was PBMCs, taken around atezolizumab (anti-PD-L1) treatment. The receptor was derived from a man aged 55 to 70 with urothelial cancer.

The CDR3, as DNA: TGCGCCAGCAGCCTAAGCACAGATACGCAGTATTTT. Translated: CASSLSTDTQYF. The chain uses TRBV5-1 and TRBJ2-3; D is unresolved. CDR1 and CDR2 (germline): SGHRS, YFSETQ. The CDR3 length is 12 residues. V dropped 4 bases and J dropped 0 bases, with 3 bases sitting between them.